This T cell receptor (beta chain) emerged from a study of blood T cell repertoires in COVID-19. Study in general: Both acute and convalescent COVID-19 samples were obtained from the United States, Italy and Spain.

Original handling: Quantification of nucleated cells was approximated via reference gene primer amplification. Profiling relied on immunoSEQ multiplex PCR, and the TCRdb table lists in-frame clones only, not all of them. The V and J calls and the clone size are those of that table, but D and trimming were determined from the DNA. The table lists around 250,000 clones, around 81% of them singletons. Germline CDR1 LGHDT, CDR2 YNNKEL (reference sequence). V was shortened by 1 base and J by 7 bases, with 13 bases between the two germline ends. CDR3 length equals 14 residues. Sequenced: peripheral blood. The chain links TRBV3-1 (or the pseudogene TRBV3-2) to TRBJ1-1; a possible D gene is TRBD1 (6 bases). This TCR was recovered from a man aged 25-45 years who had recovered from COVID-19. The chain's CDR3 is CASSQGGGLGEAFF. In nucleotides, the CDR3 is TGTGCCAGCAGCCAAGGAGGGGGTCTAGGTGAAGCTTTCTTT.